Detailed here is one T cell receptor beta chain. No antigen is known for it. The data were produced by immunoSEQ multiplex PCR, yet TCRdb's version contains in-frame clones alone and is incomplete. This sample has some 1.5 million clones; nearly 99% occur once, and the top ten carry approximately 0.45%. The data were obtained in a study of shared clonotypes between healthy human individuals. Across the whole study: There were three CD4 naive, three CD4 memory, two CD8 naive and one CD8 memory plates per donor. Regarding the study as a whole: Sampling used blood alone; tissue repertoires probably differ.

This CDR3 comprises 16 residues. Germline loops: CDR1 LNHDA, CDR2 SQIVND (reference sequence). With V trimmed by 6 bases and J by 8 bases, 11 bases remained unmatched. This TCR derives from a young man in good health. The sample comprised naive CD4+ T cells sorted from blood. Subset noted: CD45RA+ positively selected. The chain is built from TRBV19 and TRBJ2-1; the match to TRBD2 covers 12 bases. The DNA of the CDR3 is TGTGCCAGTAGCAGACTAGCGGGAGTTTTCCATGATGAGCAGTTCTTC. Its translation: CASSRLAGVFHDEQFF.